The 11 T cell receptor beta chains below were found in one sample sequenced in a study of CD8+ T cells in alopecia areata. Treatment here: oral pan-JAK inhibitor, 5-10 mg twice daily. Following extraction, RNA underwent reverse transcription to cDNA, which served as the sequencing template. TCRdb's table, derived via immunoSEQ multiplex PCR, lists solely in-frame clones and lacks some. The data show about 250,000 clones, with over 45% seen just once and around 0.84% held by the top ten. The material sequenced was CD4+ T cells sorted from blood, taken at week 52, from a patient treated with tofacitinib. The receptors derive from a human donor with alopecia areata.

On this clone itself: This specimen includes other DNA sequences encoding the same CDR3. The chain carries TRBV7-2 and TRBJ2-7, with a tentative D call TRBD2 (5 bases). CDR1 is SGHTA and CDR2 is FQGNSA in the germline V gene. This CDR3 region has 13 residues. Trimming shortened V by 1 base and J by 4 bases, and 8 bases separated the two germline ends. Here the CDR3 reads CASSLGGGYEQYF. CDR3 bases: TGTGCCAGCAGCTTAGGAGGCGGGTACGAGCAGTACTTC.

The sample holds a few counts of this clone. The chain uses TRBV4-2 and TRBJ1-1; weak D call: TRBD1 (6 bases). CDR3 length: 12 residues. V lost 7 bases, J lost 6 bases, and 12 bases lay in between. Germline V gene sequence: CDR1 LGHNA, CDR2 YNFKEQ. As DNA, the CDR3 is TGTGCCAGCAACCGAGGGACATCTGAAGCTTTCTTT. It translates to CASNRGTSEAFF.

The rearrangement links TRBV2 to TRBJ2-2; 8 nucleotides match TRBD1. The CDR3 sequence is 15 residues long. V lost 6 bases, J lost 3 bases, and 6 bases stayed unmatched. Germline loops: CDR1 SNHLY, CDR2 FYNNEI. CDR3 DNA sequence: TGTGCCAGCAGCGTCGACAGGGGAGACACCGGGGAGCTGTTTTTT. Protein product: CASSVDRGDTGELFF.

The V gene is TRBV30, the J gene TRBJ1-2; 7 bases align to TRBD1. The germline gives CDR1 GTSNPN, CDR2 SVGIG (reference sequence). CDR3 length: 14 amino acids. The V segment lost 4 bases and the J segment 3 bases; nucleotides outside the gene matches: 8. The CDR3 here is CAWKGQGVDYGYTF. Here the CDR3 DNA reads TGTGCCTGGAAGGGCCAGGGGGTGGACTATGGCTACACCTTC.

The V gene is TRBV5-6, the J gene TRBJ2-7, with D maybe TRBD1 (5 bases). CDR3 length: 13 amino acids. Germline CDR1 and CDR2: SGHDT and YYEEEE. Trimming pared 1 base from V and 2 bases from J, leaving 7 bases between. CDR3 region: CASSLKQAYEQYF. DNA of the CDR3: TGTGCCAGCAGCTTGAAACAGGCCTACGAGCAGTACTTC.

This CDR3 reads CAWNLAGAIYEQYF. CDR3 DNA sequence: TGTGCCTGGAACCTAGCGGGGGCGATCTACGAGCAGTACTTC. The chain links TRBV30 to TRBJ2-7, with 10 bases aligning to TRBD2. The J segment lost 3 bases and the V segment lost 4 bases, leaving 6 bases of the junction unmatched. The CDR3 runs to 14 residues. Germline V lookup: CDR1 GTSNPN, CDR2 SVGIG (reference sequence).

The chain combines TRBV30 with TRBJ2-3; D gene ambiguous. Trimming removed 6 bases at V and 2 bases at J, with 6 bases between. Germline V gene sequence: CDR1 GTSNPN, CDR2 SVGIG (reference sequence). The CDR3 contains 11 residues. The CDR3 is CACALTDTQYF. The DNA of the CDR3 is TGTGCCTGTGCTCTCACAGATACGCAGTATTTT.

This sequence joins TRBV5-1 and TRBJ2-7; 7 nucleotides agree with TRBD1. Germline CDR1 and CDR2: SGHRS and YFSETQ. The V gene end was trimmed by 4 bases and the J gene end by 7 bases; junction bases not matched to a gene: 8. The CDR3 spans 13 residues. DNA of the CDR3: TGCGCCAGCAGCGTAACAGGGGTCCTTGAGCAGTACTTC. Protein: CASSVTGVLEQYF.

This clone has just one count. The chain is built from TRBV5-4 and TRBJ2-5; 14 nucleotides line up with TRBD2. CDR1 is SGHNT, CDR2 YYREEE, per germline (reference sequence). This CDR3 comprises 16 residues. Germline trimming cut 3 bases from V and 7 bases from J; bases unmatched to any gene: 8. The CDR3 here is CASSWTSGGPGGTQYF. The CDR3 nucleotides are TGTGCCAGCAGCTGGACTAGCGGGGGGCCCGGGGGGACCCAGTACTTC.

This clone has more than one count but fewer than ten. In DNA form, the CDR3 reads TGTGCCAGCAGTGAAGTGGGACAGGGGCTCTATGGCTACACCTTC. It translates to CASSEVGQGLYGYTF. V gene TRBV2 combines with J gene TRBJ1-2, with TRBD1 matching 10 bases. The V segment lost 1 base and the J segment 4 bases; nucleotides outside the gene matches: 3. This CDR3 is built from 15 residues. From germline, CDR1 is SNHLY and CDR2 FYNNEI.

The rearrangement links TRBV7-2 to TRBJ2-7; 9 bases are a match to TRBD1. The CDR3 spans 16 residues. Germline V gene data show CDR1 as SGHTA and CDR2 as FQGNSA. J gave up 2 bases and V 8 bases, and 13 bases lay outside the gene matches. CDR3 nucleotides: TGTGCCAGCGCGAGTCGAACAGGGGGCCAAACCTACGAGCAGTACTTC. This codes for CASASRTGGQTYEQYF.